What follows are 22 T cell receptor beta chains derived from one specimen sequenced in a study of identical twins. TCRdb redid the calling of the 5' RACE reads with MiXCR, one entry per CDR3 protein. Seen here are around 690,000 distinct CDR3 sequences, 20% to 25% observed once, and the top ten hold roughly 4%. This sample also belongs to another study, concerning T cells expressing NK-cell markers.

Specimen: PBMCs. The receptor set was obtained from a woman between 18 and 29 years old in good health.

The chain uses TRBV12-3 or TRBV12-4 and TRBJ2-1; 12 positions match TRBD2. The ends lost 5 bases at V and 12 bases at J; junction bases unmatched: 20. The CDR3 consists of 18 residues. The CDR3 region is CASSNGPSGLAGPGGQFF. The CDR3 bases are TGTGCCAGCAGTAACGGGCCGAGCGGACTAGCGGGGCCCGGTGGGCAGTTCTTC.

The CDR3 DNA reads as TGTGCCAGCTCGCAAGTACAAGAATTCAACTATGGCTACACCTTC. Its protein is CASSQVQEFNYGYTF. V is TRBV18 and J is TRBJ1-2; D uncertain. V was trimmed by 6 bases and J by 2 bases, leaving 16 bases between them. The V gene's germline CDR1 is KGHSH and CDR2 LQKENI. The CDR3 loop spans 15 amino acids.

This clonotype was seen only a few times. CDR3 region: CASSQANYNEQFF. For the CDR3, the DNA is TGTGCCAGCAGCCAAGCCAATTACAATGAGCAGTTCTTC. J is TRBJ2-1 and V is TRBV14; no definite D call. The V end lost 1 base, the J end lost 4 bases, and 5 bases lay between the germline ends. This CDR3 is built from 13 residues. The germline CDR1 and CDR2 sequences are SGHDN and FVKESK.

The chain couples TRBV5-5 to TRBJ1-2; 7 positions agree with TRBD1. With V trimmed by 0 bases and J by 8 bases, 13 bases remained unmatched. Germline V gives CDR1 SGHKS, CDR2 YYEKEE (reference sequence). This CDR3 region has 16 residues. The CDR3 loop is CASSLGSGAGGKGYTF. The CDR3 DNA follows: TGTGCCAGCAGCTTGGGTAGCGGCGCAGGGGGGAAAGGCTACACCTTC.

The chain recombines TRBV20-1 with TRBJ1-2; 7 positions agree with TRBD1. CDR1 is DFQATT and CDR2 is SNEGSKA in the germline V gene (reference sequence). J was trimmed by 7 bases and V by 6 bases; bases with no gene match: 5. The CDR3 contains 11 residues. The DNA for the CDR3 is TGCAGTGCCCCGACAGGGCCTGGCTACACCTTC. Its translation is CSAPTGPGYTF.

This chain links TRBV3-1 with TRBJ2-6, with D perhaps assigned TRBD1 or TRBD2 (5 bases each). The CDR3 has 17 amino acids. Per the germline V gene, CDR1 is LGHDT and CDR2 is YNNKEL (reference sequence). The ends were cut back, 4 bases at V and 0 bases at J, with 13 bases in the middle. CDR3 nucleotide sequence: TGTGCCAGCAGCCCTAGGGACGGAGGCTCTGGGGCCAACGTCCTGACTTTC. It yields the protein CASSPRDGGSGANVLTF.

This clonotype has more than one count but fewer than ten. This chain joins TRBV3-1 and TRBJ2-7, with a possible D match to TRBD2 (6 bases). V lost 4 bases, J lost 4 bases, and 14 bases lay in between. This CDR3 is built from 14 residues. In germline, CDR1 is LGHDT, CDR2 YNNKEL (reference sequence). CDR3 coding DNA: TGTGCCAGCAGCCTGAGAGGGACTCTTTACGAGCAGTACTTC. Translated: CASSLRGTLYEQYF.

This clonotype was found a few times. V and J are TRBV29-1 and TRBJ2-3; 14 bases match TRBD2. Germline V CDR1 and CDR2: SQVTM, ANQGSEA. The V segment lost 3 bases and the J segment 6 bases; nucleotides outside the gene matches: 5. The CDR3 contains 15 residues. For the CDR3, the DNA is TGCAGCGTTGAGGGACTAGCGGGAGATTGGGATACGCAGTATTTT. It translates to CSVEGLAGDWDTQYF.

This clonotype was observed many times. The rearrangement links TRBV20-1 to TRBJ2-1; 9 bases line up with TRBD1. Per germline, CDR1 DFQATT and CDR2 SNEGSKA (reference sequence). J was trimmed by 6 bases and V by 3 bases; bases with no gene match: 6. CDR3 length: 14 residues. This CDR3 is CSARGDRAPNEQFF. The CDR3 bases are TGCAGTGCTAGGGGGGACAGGGCTCCCAATGAGCAGTTCTTC.

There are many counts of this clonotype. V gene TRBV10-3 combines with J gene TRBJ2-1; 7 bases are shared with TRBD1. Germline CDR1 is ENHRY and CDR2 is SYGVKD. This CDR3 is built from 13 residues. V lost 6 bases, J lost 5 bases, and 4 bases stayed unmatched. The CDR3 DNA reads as TGTGCCATCAGGAGGGACAGCAACAATGAGCAGTTCTTC. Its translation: CAIRRDSNNEQFF.

In DNA, the CDR3 is TGTGCCATCAATCAAGGACTAGCGGGCCGTAGCGGGGAGCTGTTTTTT. The encoded protein is CAINQGLAGRSGELFF. The gene calls are TRBV10-3 and TRBJ2-2, with 11 bases that match TRBD2. Germline V gene data show CDR1 as ENHRY and CDR2 as SYGVKD. V trimming: 7 bases; J trimming: 7 bases; junction bases outside the gene matches: 11. The CDR3 sequence is 16 residues long.

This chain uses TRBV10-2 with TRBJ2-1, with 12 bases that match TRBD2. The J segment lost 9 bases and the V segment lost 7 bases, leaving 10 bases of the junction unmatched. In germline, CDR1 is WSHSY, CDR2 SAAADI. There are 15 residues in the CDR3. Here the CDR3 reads CASKFLAGGQGEQFF. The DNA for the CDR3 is TGCGCCAGCAAGTTTCTAGCGGGAGGGCAAGGTGAGCAGTTCTTC.

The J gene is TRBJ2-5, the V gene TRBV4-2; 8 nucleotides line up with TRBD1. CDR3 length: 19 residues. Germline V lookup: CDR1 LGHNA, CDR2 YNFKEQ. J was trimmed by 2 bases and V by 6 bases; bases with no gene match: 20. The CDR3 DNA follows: TGTGCCAGCAGGAGGGTGGTAGAGCCAGTCAGGGGGCTTCAAGAGACCCAGTACTTC. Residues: CASRRVVEPVRGLQETQYF.

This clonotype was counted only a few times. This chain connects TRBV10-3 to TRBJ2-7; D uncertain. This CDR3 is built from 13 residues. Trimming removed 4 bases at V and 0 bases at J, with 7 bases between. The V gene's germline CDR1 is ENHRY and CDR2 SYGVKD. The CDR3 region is CAISASLSYEQYF. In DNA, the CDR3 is TGTGCCATCAGTGCAAGCCTCTCCTACGAGCAGTACTTC.

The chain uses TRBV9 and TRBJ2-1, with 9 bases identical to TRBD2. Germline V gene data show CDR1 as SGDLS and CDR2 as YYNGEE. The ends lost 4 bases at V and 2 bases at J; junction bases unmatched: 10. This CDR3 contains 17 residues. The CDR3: CASSPSPLAGAYNEQFF. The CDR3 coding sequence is TGTGCCAGCAGCCCCAGCCCCTTAGCGGGAGCCTACAATGAGCAGTTCTTC.

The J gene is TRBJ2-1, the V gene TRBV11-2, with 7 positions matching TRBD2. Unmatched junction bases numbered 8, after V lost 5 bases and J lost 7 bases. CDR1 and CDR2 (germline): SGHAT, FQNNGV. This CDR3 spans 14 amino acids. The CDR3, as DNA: TGTGCCAGCAGCCCCCGGGCGGGAGCAAATGAGCAGTTCTTC. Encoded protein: CASSPRAGANEQFF. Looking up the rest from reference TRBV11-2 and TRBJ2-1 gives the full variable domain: EAGVAQSPRYKIIEKRQSVAFWCNPISGHATLYWYQQILGQGPKLLIQFQNNGVVDDSQLPKDRFSAERLKGVDSTLKIQPAKLEDSAVYLCASSPRAGANEQFFGPGTRLTVL.

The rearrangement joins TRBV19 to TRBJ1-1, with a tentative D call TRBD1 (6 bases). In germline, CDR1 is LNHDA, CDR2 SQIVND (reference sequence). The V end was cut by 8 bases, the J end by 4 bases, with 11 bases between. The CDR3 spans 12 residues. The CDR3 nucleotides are TGTGCCAGTCAAGGGGGTCTCACTGAAGCTTTCTTT. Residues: CASQGGLTEAFF.

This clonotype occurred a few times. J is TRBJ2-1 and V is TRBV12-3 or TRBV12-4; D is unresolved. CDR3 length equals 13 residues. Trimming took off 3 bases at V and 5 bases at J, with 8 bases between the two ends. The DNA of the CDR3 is TGTGCCAGCAGTTTCAGCCGGGACAATGAGCAGTTCTTC. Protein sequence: CASSFSRDNEQFF.

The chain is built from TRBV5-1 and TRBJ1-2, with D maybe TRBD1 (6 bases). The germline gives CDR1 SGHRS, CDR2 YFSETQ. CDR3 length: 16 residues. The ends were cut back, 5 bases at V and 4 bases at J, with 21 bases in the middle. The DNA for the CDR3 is TGCGCCAGCAGTTTAACGCCATCAGGGGCGAGCTATGGCTACACCTTC. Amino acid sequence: CASSLTPSGASYGYTF.

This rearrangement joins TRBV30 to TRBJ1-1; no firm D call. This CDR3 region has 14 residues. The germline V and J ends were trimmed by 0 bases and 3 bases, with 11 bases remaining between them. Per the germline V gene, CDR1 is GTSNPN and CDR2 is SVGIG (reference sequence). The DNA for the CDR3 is TGTGCCTGGAGTGTACCTGAGGAGCACACTGAAGCTTTCTTT. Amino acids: CAWSVPEEHTEAFF.

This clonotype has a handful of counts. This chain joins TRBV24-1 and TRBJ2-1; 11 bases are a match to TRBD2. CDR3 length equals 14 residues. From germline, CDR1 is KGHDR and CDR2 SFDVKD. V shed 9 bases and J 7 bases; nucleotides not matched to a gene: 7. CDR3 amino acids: CATATSGSGNEQFF. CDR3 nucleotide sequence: TGTGCCACCGCTACTAGCGGGAGTGGTAATGAGCAGTTCTTC.

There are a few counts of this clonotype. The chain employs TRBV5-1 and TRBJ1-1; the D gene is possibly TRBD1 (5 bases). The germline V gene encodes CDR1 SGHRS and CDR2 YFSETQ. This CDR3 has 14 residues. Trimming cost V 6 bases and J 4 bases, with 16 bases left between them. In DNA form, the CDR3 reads TGCGCCAGCAAGGGGATGGCGGAGGGCACTGAAGCTTTCTTT. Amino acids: CASKGMAEGTEAFF.